The 26 T cell receptor beta chains presented below share a single source sample, sequenced in a study of cytomegalovirus exposure and HLA in healthy donors (dated by TCRdb to between 2016 and 2019). Libraries came from the immunoSEQ multiplex PCR assay. A mixture of 60 forward primers for TCR Vbeta segments and 13 reverse primers for TCR Jbeta segments was used in the multiplex PCR. Drawn from immuneACCESS, this table holds only the in-frame rearrangements with V and J called that TCRdb kept. Clones are partly lost; checked studies trace under half to an unresolved V gene and leave the rest unexplained. Here the sample has tens of thousands of clones; about 78% occur a single time. Jointly, the top ten make up 4.5% to 7% of the sample. Input material: PBMCs. All receptors come from a male donor in good health and CMV-seropositive.

This clone turned up a few times. The chain uses TRBV6-5 and TRBJ2-7, with D unresolved. Germline CDR1 MNHEY, CDR2 SVGAGI. V shed 7 bases and J shed 5 bases, with 9 bases lying between them. This CDR3 contains 11 residues. CDR3 amino acids: CASNHLNEQYF. For the CDR3, the DNA is TGTGCCAGCAATCATCTAAACGAGCAGTACTTC.

This clone was recorded once. The gene calls are TRBV30 and TRBJ1-2; D is unresolved. V was clipped by 1 base and J by 8 bases, with 8 bases between them. Germline-derived CDR1 and CDR2 are GTSNPN and SVGIG (reference sequence). The CDR3 covers 11 residues. CDR3 DNA: TGTGCCTGGAGTGCGGGATGCGGCTACACCTTC. The encoded protein is CAWSAGCGYTF.

The chain combines TRBV11-2 with TRBJ2-5, with a weak D call TRBD1 (6 bases). The CDR3 contains 14 residues. The V and J ends lost 6 bases and 4 bases respectively, with 15 bases between them. CDR1 and CDR2 (germline): SGHAT, FQNNGV. CDR3 protein: CASRSVQGRETQYF. Written as DNA, the CDR3 is TGTGCCAGCAGGTCCGTTCAGGGGAGAGAGACCCAGTACTTC. Supplemented by reference TRBV11-2 and TRBJ2-5, the full variable domain reads EAGVAQSPRYKIIEKRQSVAFWCNPISGHATLYWYQQILGQGPKLLIQFQNNGVVDDSQLPKDRFSAERLKGVDSTLKIQPAKLEDSAVYLCASRSVQGRETQYFGPGTRLLVL.

V usage is TRBV27 and J usage is TRBJ1-2; 7 bases agree with TRBD1. With 3 bases clipped from V and 6 bases from J, the junction kept 4 bases outside the gene matches. This CDR3 is 13 amino acids long. Germline V gives CDR1 MNHEY, CDR2 SMNVEV (reference sequence). In DNA form, the CDR3 reads TGTGCCAGCAGTTTCACAGGGGATAATGGCTACACCTTC. Residues: CASSFTGDNGYTF.

The chain carries TRBV5-1 and TRBJ2-2; perhaps TRBD2 as D (5 bases). The length of the CDR3 is 17 residues. Deletions cut 5 bases from V and 7 bases from J, with 24 bases between. Germline V gene data show CDR1 as SGHRS and CDR2 as YFSETQ. CDR3 nucleotides: TGCGCCAGCAGTCAGTTAGGACTCCTCAAAACCGGCGGGGAGCTGTTTTTT. Its protein product is CASSQLGLLKTGGELFF.

The chain is built from TRBV30 and TRBJ2-1; no firm D call. The V gene lost 2 bases and the J gene lost 6 bases, with 8 bases spanning the gap. The length of the CDR3 is 12 residues. Germline CDR1 reads GTSNPN; CDR2 reads SVGIG (reference sequence). CDR3 coding DNA: TGTGCCTGGAGTCTAGGTTTCAATGAGCAGTTCTTC. This sequence encodes CAWSLGFNEQFF.

The chain uses TRBV10-2 and TRBJ2-3; 8 bases align to TRBD2. CDR3 length: 14 amino acids. Looked up from germline, CDR1 is WSHSY and CDR2 is SAAADI. V dropped 7 bases and J dropped 5; count of bases not matched to a gene: 8. DNA of the CDR3: TGCGCCAGCATCGCGACGGGGGGGGAAGATACGCAGTATTTT. Translated: CASIATGGEDTQYF.

The chain is built from TRBV18 and TRBJ1-3; 7 nucleotides agree with TRBD1. The CDR3 is 16 residues long. V was clipped by 2 bases and J by 2 bases; unmatched bases: 6. Germline lookup yields CDR1 KGHSH and CDR2 LQKENI. The CDR3 bases are TGTGCCAGCTCACCAAGTGAGAGGGGGCCTGGAAACACCATATATTTT. Translated: CASSPSERGPGNTIYF.

V usage is TRBV2 and J usage is TRBJ2-1; TRBD2 aligns across 8 bases. Germline-derived CDR1 and CDR2 are SNHLY and FYNNEI. Germline trimming cut 4 bases from V and 9 bases from J; bases unmatched to any gene: 8. The CDR3 totals 14 residues. The CDR3 spells CASSGGLVSAEQFF. DNA for the CDR3: TGTGCCAGCAGTGGGGGACTAGTTTCGGCTGAGCAGTTCTTC.

This chain uses TRBV5-3 with TRBJ1-2; TRBD1 matches at 8 bases. TRBV5-3 is an ORF; its function is uncertain. This CDR3 is built from 16 residues. The V and J ends lost 1 base and 2 bases, in that order; junction bases with no gene match: 7. The chain's CDR3 is CARSLKSGGRNYGYTF. In nucleotides, the CDR3 is TGTGCCAGAAGCTTGAAGTCAGGGGGCCGGAACTATGGCTACACCTTC.

The genes are TRBV10-3 and TRBJ1-2; possible D gene TRBD1, 6 bases. This CDR3 has 16 amino acids. Trimming removed 0 bases from V and 4 bases from J, with 15 bases in between. Looked up from germline, CDR1 is ENHRY and CDR2 is SYGVKD. This CDR3 is CAISESKAGAPYGYTF. The CDR3 nucleotides are TGTGCCATCAGTGAGTCGAAGGCAGGGGCCCCCTATGGCTACACCTTC.

In DNA form, the CDR3 reads TGTGCCAGTAGCTACGGGGTGGACACTGAAGCTTTCTTT. This translates into CASSYGVDTEAFF. The chain uses TRBV19 and TRBJ1-1; D gene uncertain. Germline CDR1 LNHDA, CDR2 SQIVND (reference sequence). CDR3 length equals 13 residues. The germline V and J ends were trimmed by 6 bases and 3 bases, with 11 bases remaining between them.

The rearrangement uses TRBV7-6 and TRBJ2-6; D remains unclear. The CDR3 runs to 16 residues. Deletions cut 4 bases from V and 4 bases from J, with 14 bases between. Germline V gene data show CDR1 as SGHVS and CDR2 as FNYEAQ. Here the CDR3 DNA reads TGTGCCAGCAGCTCCGGGTCTCCCAGAGGGGCCAACGTCCTGACTTTC. Amino acids: CASSSGSPRGANVLTF.

The chain recombines TRBV11-2 with TRBJ1-1, with D possibly TRBD1 on 6 matching bases. Germline V gene sequence: CDR1 SGHAT, CDR2 FQNNGV. The CDR3 sequence is 11 residues long. The CDR3 DNA is TGTGCAGTAGGGGGGGGCCTCGAAGCTTTCTTT. Amino acids: CAVGGGLEAFF.

The V gene is TRBV4-2, the J gene TRBJ2-5; TRBD2 matches at 11 bases. Trimming at V came to 4 bases and at J to 3 bases, leaving 10 bases not matched to a gene. Germline assignment: CDR1 LGHNA and CDR2 YNFKEQ. CDR3 size: 17 residues. CDR3 amino acids: CASSRGISGRAEETQYF. CDR3 nucleotides: TGTGCCAGCAGCCGGGGGATTAGCGGGAGGGCCGAAGAGACCCAGTACTTC.

This chain connects TRBV4-1 to TRBJ2-7; 7 bases map to TRBD1. The CDR3 is made up of 16 amino acids. The ends lost 0 bases at V and 0 bases at J; junction bases unmatched: 5. Germline V gene lookup returns CDR1 MGHRA and CDR2 YSYEKL. CDR3 DNA sequence: TGCGCCAGCAGCCAAGATTGGACAGGTATCTCCTACGAGCAGTACTTC. It yields the protein CASSQDWTGISYEQYF.

This clone was counted between two and nine times. This chain uses TRBV6-5 with TRBJ1-2; 9 bases line up with TRBD1. V was clipped by 5 bases and J by 5 bases; unmatched bases: 6. This CDR3 comprises 14 residues. In germline, CDR1 is MNHEY, CDR2 SVGAGI. The CDR3 nucleotides are TGTGCCAGCAGTAAGACAGGGGGACGGTATGGCTACACCTTC. Translated, it gives CASSKTGGRYGYTF.

V and J are TRBV30 and TRBJ2-5; 8 nucleotides match TRBD2. The DNA end favors TRBJ2-7, so the J call may be wrong. CDR3 length equals 15 residues. Looked up from germline, CDR1 is GTSNPN and CDR2 is SVGIG (reference sequence). CDR3 DNA sequence: TGTGCCTGGAGCCATACGGGGGGGGGTTGGGGCGAGCAGTACTTC. Translation gives CAWSHTGGGWGEQYF.

The chain carries TRBV27 and TRBJ1-2, with 12 bases fitting TRBD1. The CDR3 runs 14 residues. J lost 7 bases, V lost 6 bases, and 6 bases had no gene match. The V gene's germline CDR1 is MNHEY and CDR2 SMNVEV (reference sequence). The CDR3 bases are TGTGCCAGCAGCTTGGGACAGGGGGCGCGTGGCTACACCTTC. It is translated as CASSLGQGARGYTF.

V gene TRBV18 combines with J gene TRBJ1-1, with TRBD1 identical over 8 bases. The junction had 2 bases not matched to a gene; V was cut back by 3 bases and J by 5 bases. CDR1 is KGHSH, CDR2 LQKENI, per germline. This CDR3 is 13 amino acids long. CDR3 sequence (DNA): TGTGCCAGCTCACCGACAGGGGAAACTGAAGCTTTCTTT. It yields the protein CASSPTGETEAFF.

This clone has more than one count but fewer than ten. The rearrangement uses TRBV29-1 and TRBJ2-4, with D unclear. Trimming pared 4 bases from V and 0 bases from J, leaving 10 bases between. CDR1 and CDR2 (germline): SQVTM, ANQGSEA. The length of the CDR3 is 14 residues. CDR3 loop: CSVGPVLAKNIQYF. The CDR3, as DNA: TGCAGCGTTGGCCCGGTGTTAGCCAAAAACATTCAGTACTTC.

DNA of the CDR3: TGTGCCAGCAGCTTAGTGGGCGCCCTAAACTATGGCTACACCTTC. Amino acid sequence: CASSLVGALNYGYTF. The gene calls are TRBV11-2 and TRBJ1-2, with D unresolved. The germline CDR1 and CDR2 sequences are SGHAT and FQNNGV. The CDR3 has 15 amino acids. V was shortened by 1 base and J by 2 bases, with 11 bases between the two germline ends.

The chain couples TRBV9 to TRBJ2-7, with TRBD2 identical over 10 bases. This CDR3 is 15 amino acids long. The V segment lost 2 bases and the J segment 3 bases; nucleotides outside the gene matches: 5. Germline assignment: CDR1 SGDLS and CDR2 YYNGEE. The CDR3 spells CASSVSGGADYEQYF. CDR3 DNA sequence: TGTGCCAGCAGCGTGAGCGGGGGGGCCGACTACGAGCAGTACTTC. Looking up the rest from reference TRBV9 and TRBJ2-7 gives the full variable domain: DSGVTQTPKHLITATGQRVTLRCSPRSGDLSVYWYQQSLDQGLQFLIQYYNGEERAKGNILERFSAQQFPDLHSELNLSSLELGDSALYFCASSVSGGADYEQYFGPGTRLTVT.

The rearrangement links TRBV30 to TRBJ2-7; no clear D. Deletions cut 3 bases from V and 1 base from J, with 4 bases between. The CDR3 runs to 11 residues. Germline V CDR1 and CDR2: GTSNPN, SVGIG (reference sequence). CDR3 protein: CAWSTSYEQYF. Here the CDR3 DNA reads TGTGCCTGGAGCACTTCCTACGAGCAGTACTTC.

A word on this clone: A read error may account for a junction end that differs from germline. The J gene is TRBJ1-1, the V gene TRBV7-2, with TRBD1 as a possible D gene (5 bases). Germline V CDR1 and CDR2: SGHTA, FQGNSA. This CDR3 has 14 amino acids. Here the CDR3 DNA reads TGTGTCAGCAGCTTACCGATCCAGGGCACTGAAGCTTTCTTT. Translated: CVSSLPIQGTEAFF.

The chain recombines TRBV29-1 with TRBJ1-2, with D maybe TRBD1 (5 bases). CDR1 SQVTM and CDR2 ANQGSEA come from the germline V gene. The CDR3 is made up of 13 amino acids. Trimming shortened V by 5 bases and J by 8 bases, and 18 bases separated the two germline ends. CDR3 in amino acids: CSVTTRAFGGYTF. DNA of the CDR3: TGCAGCGTTACCACCAGGGCCTTCGGAGGCTACACCTTC.